These 5 T cell receptor beta chains were sequenced from one sample in a study of siplizumab effects on memory and regulatory T cells. The assay was immunoSEQ multiplex PCR, and TCRdb's table has in-frame clones only and misses some. The sample shows approximately 120,000 clones, 92% of them seen only once. Sequenced material: Tregs sorted from blood. These receptors came from a human donor in good health.

This clone ranks as medium-sized. The chain links TRBV2 to TRBJ1-1, with D perhaps TRBD1 (5 bases). The V gene lost 4 bases and the J gene lost 7 bases, with 7 bases spanning the gap. Looked up from germline, CDR1 is SNHLY and CDR2 is FYNNEI. The CDR3 is 11 residues long. The CDR3 reads CASSGGVEAFF. The CDR3 DNA sequence: TGTGCCAGCAGTGGAGGGGTTGAAGCTTTCTTT.

The chain has TRBV18 and TRBJ2-1; D unclear. The CDR3 contains 11 residues. The V gene lost 3 bases and the J gene lost 8 bases, with 5 bases spanning the gap. The germline V gene encodes CDR1 KGHSH and CDR2 LQKENI. CDR3 region: CASSPIDEQFF. CDR3 in DNA: TGTGCCAGCTCACCGATCGATGAGCAGTTCTTC.

The chain employs TRBV27 and TRBJ1-2; 7 nucleotides agree with TRBD1. The germline V gene encodes CDR1 MNHEY and CDR2 SMNVEV (reference sequence). With V trimmed by 5 bases and J by 5 bases, 8 bases remained unmatched. The CDR3 has 14 residues. CDR3 sequence (DNA): TGTGCCAGCAGTCCCCGACAGGGAGGGTATGGCTACACCTTC. This translates into CASSPRQGGYGYTF.

The chain has TRBV5-1 and TRBJ1-3; D is ambiguous. Trimming pared 4 bases from V and 0 bases from J, leaving 5 bases between. In germline, CDR1 is SGHRS, CDR2 YFSETQ. The CDR3 totals 13 residues. CDR3 sequence: CASSRASGNTIYF. CDR3 DNA sequence: TGCGCCAGCAGCCGGGCCTCTGGAAACACCATATATTTT.

As for this clone: A junction boundary mismatches the germline segment, possibly from a read error. In the same sample, other DNA sequences code for this CDR3. The chain recombines TRBV10-3 with TRBJ1-3; TRBD1 matches 8 bases. Looked up from germline, CDR1 is ENHRY and CDR2 is SYGVKD. The CDR3 covers 13 residues. The CDR3 region is CAISGGSGNTIYF. CDR3 DNA: TGTGCCATCTCAGGGGGCTCTGGAAACACTATATATTTT.